This T cell receptor beta chain was sequenced for a study of T cells expressing NK-cell markers. Study observations and caveats: Expanded NKG2C+ T cell clones were not confirmed as HCMV-specific.

A remark on this clonotype: Its specificity is not known.

This CDR3 has 13 residues. Germline V gene data show CDR1 as LNHDA and CDR2 as SQIVND (reference sequence). Reprocessing the 5' RACE reads, TCRdb reports a single entry for every CDR3 protein and omits DNA. This sample's clone table lists some 190,000 distinct CDR3 sequences. Sequencing was performed on blood T cells: a sorted CD56 or NKG2C T cell subset, CD4+ or CD8+ T cells, or bulk PBMC T cells (not recorded which). This TCR derives from a man between 18 and 69 years old in good health. The gene calls are TRBV19 and TRBJ1-5; TCRdb's assignment of TRBD1 cannot be checked, as there is no DNA. CDR3 in amino acids: CASWGQFNQPQHF.